The clone carrying this T cell receptor beta chain was seen at least ten times. Antigen: not known. V dropped 7 bases and J dropped 5 bases, with 9 bases sitting between them. This CDR3 is built from 11 residues. From germline, CDR1 is MNHEY and CDR2 SVGEGT. This record belongs to a study of T-cell memory formation after mild COVID-19. Across the whole study: The study found TCR clusters largely donor specific. Study-level findings and limits: Memory cells collected pre-infection included some clones that later responded, suggesting cross-reactive memory joined.

Via MiXCR, TCRdb re-called the 5' RACE reads, giving one row per CDR3 protein. The table records 14,000 to 15,000 distinct CDR3 sequences, 20% to 25% of them present only once. The receptor's source is a young man who had mild COVID-19 (a few samples of this study predate the infection). Cell type and time point are not known. The sample consisted of PBMCs or a T cell subset sorted from them (not recorded which). The chain has TRBV6-2 or TRBV6-3 and TRBJ2-7; no reliable D call. The CDR3 nucleotides read TGTGCCAGCAAACGGGTAAACGAGCAGTACTTC. The encoded protein is CASKRVNEQYF.